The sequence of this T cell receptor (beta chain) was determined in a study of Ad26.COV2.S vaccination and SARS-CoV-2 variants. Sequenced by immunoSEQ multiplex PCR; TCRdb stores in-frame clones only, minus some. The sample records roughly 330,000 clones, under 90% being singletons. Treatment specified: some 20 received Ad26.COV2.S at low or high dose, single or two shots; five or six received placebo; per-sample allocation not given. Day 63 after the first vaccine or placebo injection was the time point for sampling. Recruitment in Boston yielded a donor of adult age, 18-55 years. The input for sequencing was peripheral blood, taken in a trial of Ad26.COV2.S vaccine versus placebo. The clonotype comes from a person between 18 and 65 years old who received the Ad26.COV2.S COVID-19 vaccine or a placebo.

CDR3 nucleotide sequence: TGTGCCAGCAGCCAGGACAGGGGTAACACTGAAGCTTTCTTT. Its translation: CASSQDRGNTEAFF. The chain links TRBV4-2 to TRBJ1-1, with 9 bases fitting TRBD1. The CDR3 is made up of 14 amino acids. The V gene's germline CDR1 is LGHNA and CDR2 YNFKEQ. V lost 3 bases to trimming and J lost 2 bases; unmatched junction nucleotides: 1.